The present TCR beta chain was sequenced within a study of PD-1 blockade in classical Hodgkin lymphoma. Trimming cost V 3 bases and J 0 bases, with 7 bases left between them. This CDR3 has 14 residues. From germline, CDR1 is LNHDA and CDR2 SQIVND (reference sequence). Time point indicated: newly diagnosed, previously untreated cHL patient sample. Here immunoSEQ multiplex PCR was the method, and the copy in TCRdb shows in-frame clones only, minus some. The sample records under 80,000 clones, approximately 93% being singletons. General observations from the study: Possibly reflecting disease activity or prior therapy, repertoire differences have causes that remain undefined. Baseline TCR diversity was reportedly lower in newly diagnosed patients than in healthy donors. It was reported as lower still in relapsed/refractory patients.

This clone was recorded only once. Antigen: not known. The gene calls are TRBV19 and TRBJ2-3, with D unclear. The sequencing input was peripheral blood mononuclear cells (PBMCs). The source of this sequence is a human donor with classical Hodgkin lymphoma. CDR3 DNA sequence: TGTGCCAGTAGTATCTCAGCTAGCACAGATACGCAGTATTTT. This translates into CASSISASTDTQYF.